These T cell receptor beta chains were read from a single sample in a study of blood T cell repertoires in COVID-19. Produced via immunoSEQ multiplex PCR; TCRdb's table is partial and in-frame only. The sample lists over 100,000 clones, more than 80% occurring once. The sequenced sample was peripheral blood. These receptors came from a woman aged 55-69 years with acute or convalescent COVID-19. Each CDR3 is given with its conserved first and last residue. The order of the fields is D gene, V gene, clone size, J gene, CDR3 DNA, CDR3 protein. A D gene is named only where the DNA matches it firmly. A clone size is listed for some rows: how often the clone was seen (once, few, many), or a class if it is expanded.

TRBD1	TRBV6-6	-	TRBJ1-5	TGTGCCAGCAGAAACCCGGGACAGGGCCGGCAGCCCCAGCATTTT	CASRNPGQGRQPQHF
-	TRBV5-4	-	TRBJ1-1	TGTGCCAGCGCAACGGGGGAGAACACTGAAGCTTTCTTT	CASATGENTEAFF
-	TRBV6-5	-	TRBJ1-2	TGTGCCAGCAGTTTCACTAGGTTTGGCTATGGCTACACCTTC	CASSFTRFGYGYTF
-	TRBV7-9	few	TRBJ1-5	TGTGCCAGCAGCTTTGGGCGTGACCAGCCCCAGCATTTT	CASSFGRDQPQHF
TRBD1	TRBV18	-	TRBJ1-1	TGTGCCAGCTCACCGACAGGGGGATACACTGAAGCTTTCTTT	CASSPTGGYTEAFF
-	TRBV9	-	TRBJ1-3	TGTGCCAGCAGCAGGTCCAGGGAAGGAAATACCATATATTTT	CASSRSREGNTIYF
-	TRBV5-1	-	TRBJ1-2	TGCGCCAGCAGCTTGCAGGGCTCTAACTATGGCTACACCTTC	CASSLQGSNYGYTF
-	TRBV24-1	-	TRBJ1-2	TGTGCCACCAGTGACACGGACAGCTATGGCTACACCTTC	CATSDTDSYGYTF
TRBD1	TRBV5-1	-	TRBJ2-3	TGCGCCAGCAGCTTAGGGGACAGGGCCACAGATACGCAGTATTTT	CASSLGDRATDTQYF
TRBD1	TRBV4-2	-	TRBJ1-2	TGTGCCAGCAGCCAAATAGGACAGGCCGGGGATGGCTACACCTTC	CASSQIGQAGDGYTF
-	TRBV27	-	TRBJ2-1	TGTGCCAGCAGTTTGGAGGGCCGGGATGAGCAGTTCTTC	CASSLEGRDEQFF
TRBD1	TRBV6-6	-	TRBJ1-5	TGTGCCAGCAGTTACAGACAGGGCTCCGGTCAGCCCCAGCATTTT	CASSYRQGSGQPQHF
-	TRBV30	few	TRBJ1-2	TGTGCCTGGGCTCGAAATTTGGCCTACTATGGCTACACCTTC	CAWARNLAYYGYTF
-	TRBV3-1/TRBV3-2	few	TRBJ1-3	TGTGCCAGCAATGGGGGAGGTAACACCATATATTTT	CASNGGGNTIYF
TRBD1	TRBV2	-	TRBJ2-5	TGTGCCAGCAGAAGGGTGACAGGGGCGCAAGAGACCCAGTACTTC	CASRRVTGAQETQYF
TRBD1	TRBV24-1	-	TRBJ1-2	TGTGCCACCAGTGATTGGACAGGGCAAGGCTACACCTTC	CATSDWTGQGYTF
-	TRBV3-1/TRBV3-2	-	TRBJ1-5	TGTGCCAGCAGCCCAGGACAGCTTAGCAATCAGCCCCAGCATTTT	CASSPGQLSNQPQHF
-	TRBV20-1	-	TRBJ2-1	TGCAGTGCTAGTCGACTCAGCTCCTACAATGAGCAGTTCTTC	CSASRLSSYNEQFF
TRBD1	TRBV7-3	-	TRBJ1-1	TGTGCCAGCAGCGCACACCAGGGGGGCACTGAAGCTTTCTTT	CASSAHQGGTEAFF
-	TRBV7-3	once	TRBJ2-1	TGTGCCAGCAGCAAAACGGGGGATGCCTACAATGAGCAGTTCTTC	CASSKTGDAYNEQFF
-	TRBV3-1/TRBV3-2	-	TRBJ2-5	TGTGCCAGCAGCCAAGATCAATGGACCCAGTACTTC	CASSQDQWTQYF
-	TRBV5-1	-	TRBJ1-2	TGCGCCAGCAGCCCAGGAGGCTCCCCTTATGGCTACACCTTC	CASSPGGSPYGYTF
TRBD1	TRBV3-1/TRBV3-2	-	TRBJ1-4	TGTGCCAGCAGCCAAGATCGGGCAGGGGGTGAAAAACTGTTTTTT	CASSQDRAGGEKLFF
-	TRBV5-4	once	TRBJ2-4	TGTGCCAGCAGCTCCTACAGGGAGGCCAAAAACATTCAGTACTTC	CASSSYREAKNIQYF
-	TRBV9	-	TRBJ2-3	TGTGCCAGCAGCCCCAGAGGGGGGGGCACAGATACGCAGTATTTT	CASSPRGGGTDTQYF
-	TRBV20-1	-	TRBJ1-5	TGCAGTGCGCACTCGTTCCAGCCCCAGCATTTT	CSAHSFQPQHF
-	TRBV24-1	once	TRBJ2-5	TGTGCCACCAGTGACCCGCGGGAGACCCAGTACTTC	CATSDPRETQYF
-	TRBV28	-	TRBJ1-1	TGTGCCAGCAGCCGTCCGTTGGACAAGGGGGCTTTCTTT	CASSRPLDKGAFF